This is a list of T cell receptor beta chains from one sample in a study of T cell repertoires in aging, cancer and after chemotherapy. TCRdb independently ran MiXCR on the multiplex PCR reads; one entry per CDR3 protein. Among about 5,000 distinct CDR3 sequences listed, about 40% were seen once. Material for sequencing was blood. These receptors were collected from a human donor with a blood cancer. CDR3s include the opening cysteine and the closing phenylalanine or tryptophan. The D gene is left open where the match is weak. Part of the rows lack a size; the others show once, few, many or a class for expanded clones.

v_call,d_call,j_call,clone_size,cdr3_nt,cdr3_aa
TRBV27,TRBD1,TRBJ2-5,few,TGTGCCAGCAGTTCACAGGGGGCGCGGGTAGAGACCCAGTACTTC,CASSSQGARVETQYF
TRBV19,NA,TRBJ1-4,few,TGTGCCAGTAGTAGAGGTGGGGAAAGTAATGAAAAACTGTTTTTT,CASSRGGESNEKLFF
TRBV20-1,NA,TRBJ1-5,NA,TGCAGTGCTAGAGAAGCATATAGCAATCAGCCCCAGCATTTT,CSAREAYSNQPQHF
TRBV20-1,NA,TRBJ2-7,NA,TGCAGTGCTAGAGTCCTAGGGTCACGGACAGGGAGGGACGAGCAGTACTTC,CSARVLGSRTGRDEQYF
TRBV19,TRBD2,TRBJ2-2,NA,TGTGCCAGCCGACTCGGGGGGGCAGCCGGGGAGCTGTTTTTT,CASRLGGAAGELFF
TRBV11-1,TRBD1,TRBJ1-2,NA,TGTGCCTGCAGCTTACAGGGGACCCTGGGTGGCTACACCTTC,CACSLQGTLGGYTF
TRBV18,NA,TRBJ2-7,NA,TGTGCCAGCTCACCATCCGGGAGTCCGTTTGGCGAGCAGTACTTC,CASSPSGSPFGEQYF
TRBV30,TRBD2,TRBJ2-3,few,TGTGCCTCGCTGACTAGCCGGGCGCAGTATTTT,CASLTSRAQYF
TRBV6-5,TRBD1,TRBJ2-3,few,TGTGCCAGCACCAACAGGGGGCTGGGAGATACGCAGTATTTT,CASTNRGLGDTQYF
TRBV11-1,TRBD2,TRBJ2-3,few,TGTGCCAGCAGCTTAGCGGGAGCGGGGGTCCGAAATACGCAGTATTTT,CASSLAGAGVRNTQYF
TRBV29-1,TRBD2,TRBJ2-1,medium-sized,TGCAGCGTTGGATCTACTAGCGGGAGTGGTGAGCAGTTCTTC,CSVGSTSGSGEQFF
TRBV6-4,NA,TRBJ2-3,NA,TGTGCCAGCAGTGGGGGGGATACAGATACGCAGTATTTT,CASSGGDTDTQYF
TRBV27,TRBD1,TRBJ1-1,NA,TGTGCCAGCAGAACCGGGACAGCGAATGAAGCTTTCTTT,CASRTGTANEAFF
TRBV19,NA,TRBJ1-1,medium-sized,TGTGCCAGTAGTACGAACAGGGACACTGAAGCTTTCTTT,CASSTNRDTEAFF
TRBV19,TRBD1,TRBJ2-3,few,TGTGCCAGTAGTATCCAATTGTACAGGGGCCATACGCAGTATTTT,CASSIQLYRGHTQYF
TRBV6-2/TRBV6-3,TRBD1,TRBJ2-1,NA,TGTGCCAGCAGATCAGGGGGCTTGGGCAATGAGCAGTTCTTC,CASRSGGLGNEQFF
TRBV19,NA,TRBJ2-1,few,TGTGCCAGTAGTATTAACAAAGACAATGAGCAGTTCTTC,CASSINKDNEQFF
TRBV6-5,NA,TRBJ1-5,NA,TGTGCCAGCAGTTACGATGGACGTCAGCCCCAGCATTTT,CASSYDGRQPQHF
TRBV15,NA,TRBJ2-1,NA,TGTGCCACCAGCAGACCCATTCAAGAGCAGTTCTTC,CATSRPIQEQFF
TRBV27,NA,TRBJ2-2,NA,TGTGCCAGCAGTCCAGGGACACTGAACACCGGGGAGCTGTTTTTT,CASSPGTLNTGELFF
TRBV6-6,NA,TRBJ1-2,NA,TGTGCCAGCAGTGCCGGGGGCGCCGACTATGGCTACACCTTC,CASSAGGADYGYTF
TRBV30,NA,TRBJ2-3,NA,TGTGCCTTCGCCACAGGGAGGAGAGGGGCGAGAGATACGCAGTATTTT,CAFATGRRGARDTQYF
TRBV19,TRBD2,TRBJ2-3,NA,TGTGCCAGTAGTATGCCGTCGCCTAGCGGGAGGTTTGACACAGATACGCAGTATTTT,CASSMPSPSGRFDTDTQYF
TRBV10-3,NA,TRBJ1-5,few,TGTGCCATCAGCAACAGGGCCGGTCAGCCCCAGCATTTT,CAISNRAGQPQHF
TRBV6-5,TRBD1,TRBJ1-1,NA,TGTGCCAGCAGATACAAACAGGGGGACACTGAAGCTTTCTTT,CASRYKQGDTEAFF
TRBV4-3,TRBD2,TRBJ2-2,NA,TGCGCCAGCAGCCGACACCAACCCGGACTAGCGGGTCTAACCCGTACCGGGGAGCTGTTTTTT,CASSRHQPGLAGLTRTGELFF
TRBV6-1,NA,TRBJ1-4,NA,TGTGCCAGCAGTGAAGGGACTTCCAATGAAAAACTGTTTTTT,CASSEGTSNEKLFF
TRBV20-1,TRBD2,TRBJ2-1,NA,TGCAGTGCCACCCCTAGCGGAAATGAGCAGTTCTTC,CSATPSGNEQFF
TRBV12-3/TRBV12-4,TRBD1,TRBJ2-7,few,TGTGCCAGCAGCCCGGGGACAGCTTACGAGCAGTACTTC,CASSPGTAYEQYF
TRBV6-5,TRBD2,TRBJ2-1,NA,TGTGCCAGCAGTAGCTTTTCTAGCGGCACTACCTACAATGAGCAGTTCTTC,CASSSFSSGTTYNEQFF
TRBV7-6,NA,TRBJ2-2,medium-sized,TGTGCCAGCAGCTTAGTGGCAGGACACCACGACACCGGGGAGCTGTTTTTT,CASSLVAGHHDTGELFF
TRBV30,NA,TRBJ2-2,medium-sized,TGTGCCTGGAGTACAGGTCTCACCGGGGAGCTGTTTTTT,CAWSTGLTGELFF
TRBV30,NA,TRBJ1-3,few,TGTGCCTGGAGTACGGGCTCTGGAAACACCATATATTTT,CAWSTGSGNTIYF
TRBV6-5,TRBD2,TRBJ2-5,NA,TGTGCCAGCAGTGGTAGCGGGGGGCCGCAAGAGACCCAGTACTTC,CASSGSGGPQETQYF
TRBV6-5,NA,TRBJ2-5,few,TGTGCCAGCAGTTACTCGTTTACAGGGAACCAAGAGACCCAGTACTTC,CASSYSFTGNQETQYF
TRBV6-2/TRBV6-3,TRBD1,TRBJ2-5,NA,TGTGCCGGCAGTAGGACAGGGGCAGGAGAGACCCAGTACTTC,CAGSRTGAGETQYF
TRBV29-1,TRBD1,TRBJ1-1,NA,TGCAGCGGGACAGGGGGCGGTTGGACTGAAGCTTTCTTT,CSGTGGGWTEAFF
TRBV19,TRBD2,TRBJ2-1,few,TGTGCCAGTAGTATAAGCGGACTAGCGGGAGGGCCCTATGAGCAGTTCTTC,CASSISGLAGGPYEQFF
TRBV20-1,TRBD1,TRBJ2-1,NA,TGCAGTGCTCCGGGACAGGGGTTCGATGAGCAGTTCTTC,CSAPGQGFDEQFF
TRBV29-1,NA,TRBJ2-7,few,TGCAGCGCGGGGACTCAGGCAGGCGAGCAGTACTTC,CSAGTQAGEQYF
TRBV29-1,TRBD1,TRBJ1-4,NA,TGCAGCGTTGGTTCTCAGGGGGCGCGTAATGAAAAACTGTTTTTT,CSVGSQGARNEKLFF
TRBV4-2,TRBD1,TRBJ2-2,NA,TGTGCCAGCAGCCACGCTGGACAGGTCACCGGGGAGCTGTTTTTT,CASSHAGQVTGELFF
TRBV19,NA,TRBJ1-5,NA,TGTGCCAGTAGTTCTACAGGGACTAATCAGCCCCAGCATTTT,CASSSTGTNQPQHF
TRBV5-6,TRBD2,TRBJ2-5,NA,TGTGCCAGCAGCCCTAGTAGCGGGAGGGCCGGAGAGACCCAGTACTTC,CASSPSSGRAGETQYF
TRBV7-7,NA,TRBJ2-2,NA,TGTGCCAGCAGCACAGCTCGCACCGGGGAGCTGTTTTTT,CASSTARTGELFF
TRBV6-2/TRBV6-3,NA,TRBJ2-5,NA,TGTGCCAGCAGTTATTCCGAGCGGGAGACCCAGTACTTC,CASSYSERETQYF
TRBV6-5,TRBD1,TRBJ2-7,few,TGTGCCAGCAGTTACTCCGGGACAGGCCTCTCCTACGAGCAGTACTTC,CASSYSGTGLSYEQYF
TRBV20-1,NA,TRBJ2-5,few,TGCAGTGCTAGCCTAGCCGGAGGGAGATCGGGAGAGACCCAGTACTTC,CSASLAGGRSGETQYF
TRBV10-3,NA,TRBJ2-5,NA,TGTGCCATCAGTGATGGGGAGACCCAGTACTTC,CAISDGETQYF
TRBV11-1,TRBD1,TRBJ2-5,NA,TGTGCCAGCAGCGGCGACAGGGGCCAAGAGACCCAGTACTTC,CASSGDRGQETQYF
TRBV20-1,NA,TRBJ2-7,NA,TGCAGTGCTAAAACAGGTCCAGACGAGCAGTACTTC,CSAKTGPDEQYF
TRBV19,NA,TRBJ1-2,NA,TGTGCCTGTCGGACAATCAACTATGGCTACACCTTC,CACRTINYGYTF
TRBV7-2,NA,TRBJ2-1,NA,TGTGCCAGCAGCCCCATGGCCGTGGGCTCCTACAATGAGCAGTTCTTC,CASSPMAVGSYNEQFF